This T cell receptor (beta chain) is from a study of tumor-infiltrating lymphocytes in primary liver carcinoma. Overall study results and limits: Tumor-blood pairs (like tumor-adjacent pairs) overlapped less than tumor region pairs did.

Points on this clonotype: Antigen unknown. Because it lacks the conserved phenylalanine or tryptophan at the end, this CDR3 is likely a read error.

It was from approximately 20-30 mg of unsorted bulk tissue that RNA and DNA were co-extracted. Over 80% viable tumor cells were present in every tumor sample. A constant-region primer served to make TCR beta cDNA from approximately 490 ng total RNA. Libraries for TCR beta were built through three nested multiplex PCR rounds, which together made up a slightly modified ARM-PCR procedure. Researchers ran the first two PCR rounds for approximately 10 cycles each with TRBV1-TRBV30 forward primers and a C-beta reverse primer. TCRdb re-called the multiplex PCR reads with MiXCR, one entry per CDR3 protein. Of approximately 190,000 distinct CDR3 sequences detected, 85% appear once; the ten largest clones hold 15% to 20%. The V end was cut by 5 bases, the J end by 2 bases, with 16 bases between. The CDR3 spans 15 residues. Germline CDR1 reads GTSNPN; CDR2 reads SVGIG (reference sequence).

Sequenced material: tumor tissue from primary liver carcinoma. This TCR came from a middle-aged man with primary liver carcinoma and hepatitis B virus infection. The J gene is TRBJ1-5, the V gene TRBV30; possible D gene TRBD1, 6 bases. CDR3 region: CAWAIAGGRNQPQHL. The DNA of the CDR3 is TGTGCCTGGGCCATCGCGGGGGGCCGCAATCAGCCCCAGCATTTA.